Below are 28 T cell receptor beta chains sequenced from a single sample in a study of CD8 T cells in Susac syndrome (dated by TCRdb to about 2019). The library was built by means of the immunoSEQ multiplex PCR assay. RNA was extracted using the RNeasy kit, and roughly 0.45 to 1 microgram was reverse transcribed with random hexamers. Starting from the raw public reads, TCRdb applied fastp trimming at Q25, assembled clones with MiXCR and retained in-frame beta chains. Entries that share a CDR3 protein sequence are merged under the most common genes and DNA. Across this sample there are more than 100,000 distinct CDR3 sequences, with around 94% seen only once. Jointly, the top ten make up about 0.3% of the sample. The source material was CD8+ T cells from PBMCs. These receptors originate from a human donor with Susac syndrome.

The CDR3 reads CASSTTDAGETQYF. The CDR3 nucleotides read TGTGCCAGCAGCACAACGGACGCGGGAGAGACCCAGTACTTC. The chain has TRBV7-9 and TRBJ2-5, with D perhaps matching TRBD2 (5 bases). The CDR3 consists of 14 residues. Trimming stripped 5 bases from V and 4 bases from J, with 14 bases between. Germline CDR1 is SEHNR and CDR2 is FQNEAQ (reference sequence).

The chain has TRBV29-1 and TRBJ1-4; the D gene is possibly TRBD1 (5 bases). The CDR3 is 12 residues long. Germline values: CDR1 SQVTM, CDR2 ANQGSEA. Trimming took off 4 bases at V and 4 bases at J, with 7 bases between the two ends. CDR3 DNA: TGCAGCGTTGCAGACAGTAATGAAAAACTGTTTTTT. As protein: CSVADSNEKLFF.

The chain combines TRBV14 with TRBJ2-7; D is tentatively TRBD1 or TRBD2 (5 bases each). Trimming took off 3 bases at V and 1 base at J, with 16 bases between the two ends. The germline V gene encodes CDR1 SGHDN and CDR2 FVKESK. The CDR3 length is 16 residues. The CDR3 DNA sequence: TGTGCCAGCAGCCAGGGACGGAGTGGCACTTCCTACGAGCAGTACTTC. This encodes CASSQGRSGTSYEQYF.

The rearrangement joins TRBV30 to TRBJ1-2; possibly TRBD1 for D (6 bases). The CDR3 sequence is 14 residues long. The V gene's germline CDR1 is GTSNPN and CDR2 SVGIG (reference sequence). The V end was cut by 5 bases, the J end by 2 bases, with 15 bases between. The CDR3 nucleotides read TGTGCCTGGGCCAGACAGGCTCTAAACTATGGCTACACCTTC. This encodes CAWARQALNYGYTF.

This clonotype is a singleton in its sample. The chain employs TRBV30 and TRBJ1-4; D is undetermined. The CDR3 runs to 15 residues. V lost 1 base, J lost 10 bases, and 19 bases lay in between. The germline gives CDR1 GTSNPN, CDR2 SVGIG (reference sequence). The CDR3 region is CAWSEKGPEEGKLFF. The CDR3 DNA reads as TGTGCCTGGAGTGAAAAAGGACCAGAGGAAGGAAAACTGTTTTTT.

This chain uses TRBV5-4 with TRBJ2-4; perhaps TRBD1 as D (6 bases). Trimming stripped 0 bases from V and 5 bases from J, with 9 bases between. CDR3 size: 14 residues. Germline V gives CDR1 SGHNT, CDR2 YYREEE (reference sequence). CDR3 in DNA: TGTGCCAGCAGCTTGGCGGACAGCGAAAACATTCAGTACTTC. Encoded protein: CASSLADSENIQYF. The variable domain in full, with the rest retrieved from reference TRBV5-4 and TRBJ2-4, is ETGVTQSPTHLIKTRGQQVTLRCSSQSGHNTVSWYQQALGQGPQFIFQYYREEENGRGNFPPRFSGLQFPNYSSELNVNALELDDSALYLCASSLADSENIQYFGAGTRLSVL.

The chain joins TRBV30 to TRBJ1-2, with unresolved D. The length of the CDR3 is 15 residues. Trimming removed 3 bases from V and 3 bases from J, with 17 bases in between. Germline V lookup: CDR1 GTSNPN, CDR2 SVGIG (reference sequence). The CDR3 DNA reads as TGTGCCTGGAGCGACCCGATGGCCGGGGACTATGGCTACACCTTC. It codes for CAWSDPMAGDYGYTF.

The CDR3 protein is CASSLVGTDTDGYTF. The CDR3 DNA is TGTGCCAGCAGCTTAGTAGGGACAGACACGGATGGCTACACCTTC. The V call is TRBV7-9, the J call TRBJ1-2; 7 nucleotides agree with TRBD1. Germline V gene data show CDR1 as SEHNR and CDR2 as FQNEAQ (reference sequence). The CDR3 length is 15 residues. V was pared by 1 base and J by 6 bases, with 8 bases of the junction left unmatched.

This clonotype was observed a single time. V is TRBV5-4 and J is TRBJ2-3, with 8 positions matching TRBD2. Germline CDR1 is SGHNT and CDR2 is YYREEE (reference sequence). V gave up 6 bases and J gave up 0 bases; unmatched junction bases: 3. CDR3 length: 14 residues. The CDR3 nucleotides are TGTGCCAGCATCAGCGGGAGTAGCACAGATACGCAGTATTTT. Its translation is CASISGSSTDTQYF.

CDR3 amino acids: CSARGRNTGELFF. CDR3 coding DNA: TGCAGTGCGCGGGGCCGGAACACCGGGGAGCTGTTTTTT. The chain couples TRBV20-1 to TRBJ2-2; tentative D call: TRBD2 (6 bases). The V end lost 6 bases, the J end lost 1 base, and 9 bases lay between the germline ends. CDR1 DFQATT and CDR2 SNEGSKA come from the germline V gene (reference sequence). The CDR3 loop spans 13 amino acids.

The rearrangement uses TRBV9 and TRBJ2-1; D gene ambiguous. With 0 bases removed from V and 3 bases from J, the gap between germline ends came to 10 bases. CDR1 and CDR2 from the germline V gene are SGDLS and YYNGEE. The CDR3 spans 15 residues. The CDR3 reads CASSVGGPLYNEQFF. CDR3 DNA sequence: TGTGCCAGCAGCGTAGGGGGTCCCCTCTACAATGAGCAGTTCTTC. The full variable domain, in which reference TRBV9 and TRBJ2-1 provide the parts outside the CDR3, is DSGVTQTPKHLITATGQRVTLRCSPRSGDLSVYWYQQSLDQGLQFLIQYYNGEERAKGNILERFSAQQFPDLHSELNLSSLELGDSALYFCASSVGGPLYNEQFFGPGTRLTVL.

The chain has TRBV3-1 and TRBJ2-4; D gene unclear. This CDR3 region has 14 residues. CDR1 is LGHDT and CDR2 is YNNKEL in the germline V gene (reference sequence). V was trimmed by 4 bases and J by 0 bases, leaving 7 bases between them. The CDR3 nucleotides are TGTGCCAGCAGCCCCCAGATAGCCAAAAACATTCAGTACTTC. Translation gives CASSPQIAKNIQYF.

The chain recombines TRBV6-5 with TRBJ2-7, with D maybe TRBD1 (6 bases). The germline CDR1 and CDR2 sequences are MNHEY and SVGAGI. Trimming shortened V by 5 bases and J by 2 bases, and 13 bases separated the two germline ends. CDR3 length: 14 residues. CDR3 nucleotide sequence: TGTGCCAGCAGTCAGGTCGACAGGCCCTACGAGCAGTACTTC. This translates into CASSQVDRPYEQYF.

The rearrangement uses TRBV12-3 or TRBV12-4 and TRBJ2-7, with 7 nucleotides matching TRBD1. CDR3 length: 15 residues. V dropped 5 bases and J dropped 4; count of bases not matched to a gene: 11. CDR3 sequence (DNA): TGTGCCAGCAGTCCGGGACAGACCCCTGGGTACGAGCAGTACTTC. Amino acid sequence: CASSPGQTPGYEQYF.

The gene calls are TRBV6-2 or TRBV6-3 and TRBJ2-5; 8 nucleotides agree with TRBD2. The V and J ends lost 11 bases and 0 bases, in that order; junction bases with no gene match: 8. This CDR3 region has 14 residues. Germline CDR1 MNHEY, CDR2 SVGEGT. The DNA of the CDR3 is TGTGCCGCCACTAGCGGCCCGTACCAAGAGACCCAGTACTTC. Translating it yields CAATSGPYQETQYF.

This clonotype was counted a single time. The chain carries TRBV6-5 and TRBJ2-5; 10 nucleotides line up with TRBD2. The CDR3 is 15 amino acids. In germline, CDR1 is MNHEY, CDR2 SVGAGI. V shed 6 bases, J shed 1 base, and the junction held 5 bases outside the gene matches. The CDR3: CASRASGGSQETQYF. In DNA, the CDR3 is TGTGCCAGCAGGGCTAGCGGGGGCTCCCAAGAGACCCAGTACTTC.

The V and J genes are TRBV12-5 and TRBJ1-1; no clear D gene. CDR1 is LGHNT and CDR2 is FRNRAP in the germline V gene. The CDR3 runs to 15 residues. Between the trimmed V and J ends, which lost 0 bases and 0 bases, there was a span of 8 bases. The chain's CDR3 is CASGLVSSMNTEAFF. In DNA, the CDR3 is TGTGCTAGTGGTTTGGTGTCCAGTATGAACACTGAAGCTTTCTTT.

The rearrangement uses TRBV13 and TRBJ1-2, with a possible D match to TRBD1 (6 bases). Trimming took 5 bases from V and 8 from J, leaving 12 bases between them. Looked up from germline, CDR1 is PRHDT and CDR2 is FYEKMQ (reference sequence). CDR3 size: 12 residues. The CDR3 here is CASSKEGGGYTF. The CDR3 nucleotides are TGTGCCAGCAGCAAAGAAGGGGGGGGCTACACCTTC.

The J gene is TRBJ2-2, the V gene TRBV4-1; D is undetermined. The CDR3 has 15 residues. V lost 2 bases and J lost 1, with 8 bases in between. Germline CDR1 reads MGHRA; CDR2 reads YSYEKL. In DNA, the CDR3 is TGCGCCAGCAGCCAACACTCGGGGAACACCGGGGAGCTGTTTTTT. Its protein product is CASSQHSGNTGELFF.

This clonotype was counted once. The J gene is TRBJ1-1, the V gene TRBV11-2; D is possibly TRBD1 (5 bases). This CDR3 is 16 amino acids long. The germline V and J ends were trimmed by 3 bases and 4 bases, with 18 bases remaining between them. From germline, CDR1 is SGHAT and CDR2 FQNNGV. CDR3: CASSLGPVGPGTEAFF. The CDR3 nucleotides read TGTGCCAGCAGCTTGGGACCGGTAGGTCCAGGCACTGAAGCTTTCTTT.

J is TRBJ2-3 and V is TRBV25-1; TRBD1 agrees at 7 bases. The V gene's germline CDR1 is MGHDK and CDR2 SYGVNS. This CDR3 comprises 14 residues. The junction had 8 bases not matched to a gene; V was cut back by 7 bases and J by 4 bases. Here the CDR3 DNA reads TGTGCCAGCACCCCACAGGGGTACCCAGATACGCAGTATTTT. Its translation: CASTPQGYPDTQYF.

CDR3 region: CSAPDRVTGELFF. CDR3 nucleotides: TGCAGCGCTCCTGACAGGGTTACCGGGGAGCTGTTTTTT. The chain joins TRBV29-1 to TRBJ2-2; 7 positions agree with TRBD1. CDR3 size: 13 residues. Germline V gene sequence: CDR1 SQVTM, CDR2 ANQGSEA. The V segment lost 7 bases and the J segment 5 bases; nucleotides outside the gene matches: 7.

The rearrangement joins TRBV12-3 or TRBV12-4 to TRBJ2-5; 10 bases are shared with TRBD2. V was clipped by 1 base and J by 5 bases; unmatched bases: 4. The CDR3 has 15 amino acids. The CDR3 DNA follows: TGTGCCAGCAGTTTAGGGTCTAGCGGGGGCGAGACCCAGTACTTC. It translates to CASSLGSSGGETQYF.

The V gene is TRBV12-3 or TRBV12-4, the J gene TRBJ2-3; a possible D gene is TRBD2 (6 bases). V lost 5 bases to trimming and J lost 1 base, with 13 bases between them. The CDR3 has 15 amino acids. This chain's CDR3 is CASSMPGLRTDTQYF. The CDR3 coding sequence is TGTGCCAGCAGTATGCCGGGACTGCGCACAGATACGCAGTATTTT.

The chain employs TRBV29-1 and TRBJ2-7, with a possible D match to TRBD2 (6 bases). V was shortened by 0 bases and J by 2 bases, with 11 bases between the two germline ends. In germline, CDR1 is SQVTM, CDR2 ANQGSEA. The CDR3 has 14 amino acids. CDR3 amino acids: CSVEDWDSTYEQYF. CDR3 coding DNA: TGCAGCGTTGAAGATTGGGACTCAACCTACGAGCAGTACTTC.

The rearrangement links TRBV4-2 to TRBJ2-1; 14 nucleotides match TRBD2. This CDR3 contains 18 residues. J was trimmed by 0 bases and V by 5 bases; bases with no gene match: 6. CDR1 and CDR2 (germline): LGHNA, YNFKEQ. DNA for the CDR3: TGTGCCAGCAGCTTCCGACTAGCGGGGGGGAGCTCCTACAATGAGCAGTTCTTC. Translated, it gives CASSFRLAGGSSYNEQFF.

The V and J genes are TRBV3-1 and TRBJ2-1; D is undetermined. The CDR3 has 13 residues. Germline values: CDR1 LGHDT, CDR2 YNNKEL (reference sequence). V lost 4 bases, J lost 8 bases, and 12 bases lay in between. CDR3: CASSPGPSDEQFF. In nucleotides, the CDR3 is TGTGCCAGCAGCCCCGGGCCGTCGGATGAGCAGTTCTTC.

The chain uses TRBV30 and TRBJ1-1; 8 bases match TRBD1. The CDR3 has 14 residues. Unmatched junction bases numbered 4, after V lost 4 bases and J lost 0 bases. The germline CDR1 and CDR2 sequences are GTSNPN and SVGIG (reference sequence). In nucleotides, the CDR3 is TGTGCCTGGAAGCGACAGGGGATGAACACTGAAGCTTTCTTT. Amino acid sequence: CAWKRQGMNTEAFF.